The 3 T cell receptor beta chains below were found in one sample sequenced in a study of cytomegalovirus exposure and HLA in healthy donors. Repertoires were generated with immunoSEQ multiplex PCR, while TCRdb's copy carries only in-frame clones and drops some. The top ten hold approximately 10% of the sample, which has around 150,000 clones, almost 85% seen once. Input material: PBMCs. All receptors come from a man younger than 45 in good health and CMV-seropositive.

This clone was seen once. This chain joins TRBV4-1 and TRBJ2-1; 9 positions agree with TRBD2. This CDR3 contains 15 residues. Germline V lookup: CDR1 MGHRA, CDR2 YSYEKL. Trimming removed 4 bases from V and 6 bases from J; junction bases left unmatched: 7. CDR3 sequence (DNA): TGCGCCAGCAGCCTTCTCGGGACTAGCAGCAATGAGCAGTTCTTC. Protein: CASSLLGTSSNEQFF.

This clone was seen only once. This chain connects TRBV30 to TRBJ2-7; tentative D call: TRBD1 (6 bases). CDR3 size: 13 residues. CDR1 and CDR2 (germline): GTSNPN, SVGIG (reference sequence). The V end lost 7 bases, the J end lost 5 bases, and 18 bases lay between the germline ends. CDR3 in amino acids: CASLARGNHEQYF. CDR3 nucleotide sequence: TGTGCCTCCCTGGCCAGGGGTAACCACGAGCAGTACTTC.

The CDR3 nucleotides read TGTGCCAGCAGCTTGGTGGCGGGGCCCTATGGCTACACCTTC. Translating gives CASSLVAGPYGYTF. This chain joins TRBV5-8 and TRBJ1-2; possible D gene TRBD1, 5 bases. The germline gives CDR1 SGHTS, CDR2 YDEGEE. The ends were cut back, 0 bases at V and 4 bases at J, with 10 bases in the middle. This CDR3 contains 14 residues.